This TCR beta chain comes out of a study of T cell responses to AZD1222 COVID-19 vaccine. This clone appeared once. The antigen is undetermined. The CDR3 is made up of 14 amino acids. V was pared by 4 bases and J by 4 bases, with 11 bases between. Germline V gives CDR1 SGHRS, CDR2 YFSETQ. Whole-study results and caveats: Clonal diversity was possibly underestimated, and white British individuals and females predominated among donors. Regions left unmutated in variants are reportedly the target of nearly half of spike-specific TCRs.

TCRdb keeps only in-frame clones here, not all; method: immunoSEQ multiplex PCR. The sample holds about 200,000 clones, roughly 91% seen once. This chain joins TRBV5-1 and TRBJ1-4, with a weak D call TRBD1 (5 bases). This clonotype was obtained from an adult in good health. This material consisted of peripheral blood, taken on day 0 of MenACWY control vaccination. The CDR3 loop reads CASSTGGLNEKLFF. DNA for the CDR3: TGCGCCAGCAGCACGGGGGGTCTTAATGAAAAACTGTTTTTT.